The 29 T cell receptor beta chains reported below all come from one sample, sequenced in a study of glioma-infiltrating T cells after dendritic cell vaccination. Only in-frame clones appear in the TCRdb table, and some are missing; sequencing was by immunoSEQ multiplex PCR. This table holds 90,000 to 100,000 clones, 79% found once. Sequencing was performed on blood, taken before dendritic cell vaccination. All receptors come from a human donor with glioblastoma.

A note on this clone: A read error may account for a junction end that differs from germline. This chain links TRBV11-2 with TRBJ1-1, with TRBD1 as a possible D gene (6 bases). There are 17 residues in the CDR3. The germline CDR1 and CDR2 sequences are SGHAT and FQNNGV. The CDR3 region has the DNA TGTGCCAGCACCTTAGGGTCAGGGGCCTTGGAAGACACTGAAGCTTTCTTT. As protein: CASTLGSGALEDTEAFF.

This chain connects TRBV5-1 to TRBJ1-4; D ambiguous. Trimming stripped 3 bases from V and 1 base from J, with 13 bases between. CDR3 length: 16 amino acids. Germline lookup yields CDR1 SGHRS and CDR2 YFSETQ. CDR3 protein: CASSSYLAGTNEKLFF. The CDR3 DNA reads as TGCGCCAGCAGCTCGTATCTGGCGGGAACTAATGAAAAACTGTTTTTT.

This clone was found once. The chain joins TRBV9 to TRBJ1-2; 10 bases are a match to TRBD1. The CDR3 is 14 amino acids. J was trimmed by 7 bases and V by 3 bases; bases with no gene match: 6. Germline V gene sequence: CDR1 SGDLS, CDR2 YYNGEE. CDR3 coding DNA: TGTGCCAGCAGCGCCTGGGACAGGGGCCCTGGCTACACCTTC. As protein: CASSAWDRGPGYTF.

The CDR3 spells CASSASGRASYEQYF. The CDR3 DNA sequence: TGTGCCAGCAGCGCTAGCGGGAGGGCGTCCTACGAGCAGTACTTC. This chain connects TRBV5-6 to TRBJ2-7; 12 bases are shared with TRBD2. Germline assignment: CDR1 SGHDT and CDR2 YYEEEE. The V segment lost 4 bases and the J segment 1 base; nucleotides outside the gene matches: 3. The CDR3 loop spans 15 amino acids.

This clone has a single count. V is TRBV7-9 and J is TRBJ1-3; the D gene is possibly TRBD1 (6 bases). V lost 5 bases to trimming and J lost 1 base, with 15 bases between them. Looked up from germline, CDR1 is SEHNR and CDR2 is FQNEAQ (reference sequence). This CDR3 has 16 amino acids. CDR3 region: CASSLGQNPSGNTIYF. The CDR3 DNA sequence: TGTGCCAGCAGCCTAGGACAGAATCCTTCTGGAAACACCATATATTTT.

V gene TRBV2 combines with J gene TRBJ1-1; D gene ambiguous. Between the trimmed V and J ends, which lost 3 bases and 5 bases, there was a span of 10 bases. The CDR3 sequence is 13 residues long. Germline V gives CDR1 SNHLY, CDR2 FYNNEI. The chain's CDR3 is CASSDRRGTEAFF. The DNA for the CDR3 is TGTGCCAGCAGTGATAGGCGCGGGACTGAAGCTTTCTTT.

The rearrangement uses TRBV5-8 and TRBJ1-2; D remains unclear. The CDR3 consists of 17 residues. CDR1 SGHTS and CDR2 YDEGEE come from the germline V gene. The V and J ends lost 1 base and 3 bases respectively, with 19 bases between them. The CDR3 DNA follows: TGTGCCAGCAGCTTGCGACTTTACGGTTACCGCTACTATGGCTACACCTTC. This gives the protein CASSLRLYGYRYYGYTF.

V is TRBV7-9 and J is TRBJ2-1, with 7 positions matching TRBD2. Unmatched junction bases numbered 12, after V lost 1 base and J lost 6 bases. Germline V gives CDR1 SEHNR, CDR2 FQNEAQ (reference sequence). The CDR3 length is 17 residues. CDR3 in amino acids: CASSLGPGLVRGNEQFF. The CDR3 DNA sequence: TGTGCCAGCAGCTTAGGTCCCGGACTAGTCAGAGGCAATGAGCAGTTCTTC. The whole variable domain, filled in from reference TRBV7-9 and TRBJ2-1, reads DTGVSQNPRHKITKRGQNVTFRCDPISEHNRLYWYRQTLGQGPEFLTYFQNEAQLEKSRLLSDRFSAERPKGSFSTLEIQRTEQGDSAMYLCASSLGPGLVRGNEQFFGPGTRLTVL.

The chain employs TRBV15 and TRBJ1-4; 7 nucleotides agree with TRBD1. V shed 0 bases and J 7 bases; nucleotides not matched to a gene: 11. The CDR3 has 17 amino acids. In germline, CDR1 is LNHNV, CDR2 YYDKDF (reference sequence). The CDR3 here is CATSRDRPGAGGEKLFF. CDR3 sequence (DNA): TGTGCCACCAGCAGAGATCGGCCGGGGGCAGGGGGTGAAAAACTGTTTTTT. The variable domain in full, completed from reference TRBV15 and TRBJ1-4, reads DAMVIQNPRYQVTQFGKPVTLSCSQTLNHNVMYWYQQKSSQAPKLLFHYYDKDFNNEADTPDNFQSRRPNTSFCFLDIRSPGLGDTAMYLCATSRDRPGAGGEKLFFGSGTQLSVL.

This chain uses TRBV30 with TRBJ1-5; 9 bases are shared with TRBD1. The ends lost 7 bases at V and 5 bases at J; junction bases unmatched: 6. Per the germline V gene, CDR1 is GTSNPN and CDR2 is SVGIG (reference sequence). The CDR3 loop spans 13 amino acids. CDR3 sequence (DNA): TGTGCCTTCGGGACAGGGTGGGATCAGCCCCAGCATTTT. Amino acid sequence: CAFGTGWDQPQHF. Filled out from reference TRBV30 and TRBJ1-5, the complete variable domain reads SQTIHQWPATLVQPVGSPLSLECTVEGTSNPNLYWYRQAAGRGLQLLFYSVGIGQISSEVPQNLSASRPQDRQFILSSKKLLLSDSGFYLCAFGTGWDQPQHFGDGTRLSIL.

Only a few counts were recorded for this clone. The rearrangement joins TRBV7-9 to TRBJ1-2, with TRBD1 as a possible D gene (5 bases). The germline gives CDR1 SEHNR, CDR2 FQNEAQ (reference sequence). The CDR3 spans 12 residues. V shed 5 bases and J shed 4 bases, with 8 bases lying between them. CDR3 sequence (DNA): TGTGCCAGCAGCCGAGACAGCTATGGCTACACCTTC. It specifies CASSRDSYGYTF.

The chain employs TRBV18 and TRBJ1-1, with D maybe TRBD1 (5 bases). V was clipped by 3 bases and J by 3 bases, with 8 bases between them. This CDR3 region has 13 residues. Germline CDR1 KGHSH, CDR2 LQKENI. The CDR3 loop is CASSPGQDTEAFF. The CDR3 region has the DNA TGTGCCAGCTCACCTGGACAAGACACTGAAGCTTTCTTT.

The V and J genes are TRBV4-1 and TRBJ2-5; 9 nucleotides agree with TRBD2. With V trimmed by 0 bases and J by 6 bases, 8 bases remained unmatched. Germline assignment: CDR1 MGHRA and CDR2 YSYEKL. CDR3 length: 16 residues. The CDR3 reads CASSQDPRTSVQTQYF. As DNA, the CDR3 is TGCGCCAGCAGCCAAGATCCCAGGACTAGCGTACAGACCCAGTACTTC.

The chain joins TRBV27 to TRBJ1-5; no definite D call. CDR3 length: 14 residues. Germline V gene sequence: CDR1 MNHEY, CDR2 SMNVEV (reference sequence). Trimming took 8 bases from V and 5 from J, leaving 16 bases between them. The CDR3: CASGEAHSHQPQHF. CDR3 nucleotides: TGTGCCAGCGGGGAGGCCCATTCTCATCAGCCCCAGCATTTT.

The CDR3 protein is CASSDFSRVVDTQYF. For the CDR3, the DNA is TGTGCCAGCAGTGATTTTAGCAGGGTAGTTGATACGCAGTATTTT. The rearrangement uses TRBV6-1 and TRBJ2-3; a weak D match, TRBD1 (5 bases). Germline CDR1 MNHNS, CDR2 SASEGT. The CDR3 is 15 amino acids. V lost 3 bases and J 6 bases, leaving 16 bases between the germline ends.

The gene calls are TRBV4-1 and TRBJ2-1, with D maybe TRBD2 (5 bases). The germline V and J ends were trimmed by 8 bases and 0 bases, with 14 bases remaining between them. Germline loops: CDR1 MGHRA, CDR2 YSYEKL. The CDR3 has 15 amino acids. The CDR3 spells CASLRDLSSYNEQFF. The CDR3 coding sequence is TGCGCCAGCCTCCGGGATTTGAGCTCCTACAATGAGCAGTTCTTC.

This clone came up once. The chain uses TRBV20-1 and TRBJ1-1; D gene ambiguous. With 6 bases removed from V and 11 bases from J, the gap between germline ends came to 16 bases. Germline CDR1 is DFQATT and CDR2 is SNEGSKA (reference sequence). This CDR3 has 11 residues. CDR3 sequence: CSALRGLSAFF. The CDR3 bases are TGCAGTGCCCTGAGAGGGCTTAGTGCTTTCTTT.

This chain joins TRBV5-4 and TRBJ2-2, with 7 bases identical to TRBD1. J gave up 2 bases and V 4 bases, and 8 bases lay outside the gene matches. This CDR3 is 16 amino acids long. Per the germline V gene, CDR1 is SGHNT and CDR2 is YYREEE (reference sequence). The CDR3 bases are TGTGCCAGCAGCCGACTGGGGACAGTAAACACCGGGGAGCTGTTTTTT. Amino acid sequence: CASSRLGTVNTGELFF.

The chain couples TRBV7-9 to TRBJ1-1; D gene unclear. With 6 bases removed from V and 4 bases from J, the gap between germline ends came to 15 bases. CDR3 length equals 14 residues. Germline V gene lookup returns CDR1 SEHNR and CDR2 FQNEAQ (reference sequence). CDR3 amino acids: CASSPVLRGTEAFF. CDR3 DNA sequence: TGTGCCAGCAGTCCGGTCCTTCGGGGCACTGAAGCTTTCTTT.

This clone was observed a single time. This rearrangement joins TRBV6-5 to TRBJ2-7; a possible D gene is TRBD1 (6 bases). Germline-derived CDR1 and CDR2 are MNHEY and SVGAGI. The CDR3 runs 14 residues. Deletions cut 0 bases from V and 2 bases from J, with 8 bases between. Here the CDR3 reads CASSYSSGAYEQYF. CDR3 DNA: TGTGCCAGCAGTTACTCGTCAGGGGCCTACGAGCAGTACTTC.

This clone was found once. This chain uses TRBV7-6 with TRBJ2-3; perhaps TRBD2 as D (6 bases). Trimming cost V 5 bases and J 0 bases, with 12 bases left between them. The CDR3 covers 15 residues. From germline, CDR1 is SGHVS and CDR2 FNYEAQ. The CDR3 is CASSPLAGSTDTQYF. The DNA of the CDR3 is TGTGCCAGCAGCCCATTGGCGGGGAGCACAGATACGCAGTATTTT.

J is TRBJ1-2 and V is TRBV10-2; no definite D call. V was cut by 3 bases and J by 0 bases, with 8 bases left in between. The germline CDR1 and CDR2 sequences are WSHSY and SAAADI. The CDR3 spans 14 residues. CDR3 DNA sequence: TGCGCCAGCAGTGAACAGAACTCTAACTATGGCTACACCTTC. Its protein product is CASSEQNSNYGYTF.

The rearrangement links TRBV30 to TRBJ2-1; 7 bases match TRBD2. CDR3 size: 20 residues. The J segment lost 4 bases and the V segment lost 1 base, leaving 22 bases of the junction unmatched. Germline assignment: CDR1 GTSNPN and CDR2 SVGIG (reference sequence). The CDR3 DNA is TGTGCCTGGAGTGGGGGGTGGGTTAAACAGGATCTAGCGGTATACAATGAGCAGTTCTTC. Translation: CAWSGGWVKQDLAVYNEQFF.

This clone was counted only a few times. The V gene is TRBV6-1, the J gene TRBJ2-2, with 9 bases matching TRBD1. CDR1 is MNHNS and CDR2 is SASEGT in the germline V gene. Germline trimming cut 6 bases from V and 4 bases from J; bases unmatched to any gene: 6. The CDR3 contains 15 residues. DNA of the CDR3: TGTGCCAGCAGAACAGGGGGCGCAGGCACCGGGGAGCTGTTTTTT. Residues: CASRTGGAGTGELFF.

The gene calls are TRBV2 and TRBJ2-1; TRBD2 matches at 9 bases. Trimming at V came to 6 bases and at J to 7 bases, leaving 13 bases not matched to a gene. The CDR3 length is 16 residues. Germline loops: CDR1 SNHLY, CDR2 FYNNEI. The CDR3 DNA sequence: TGTGCCAGCAGGGGGTTCTTAGCGGGAGTCTCAAATGAGCAGTTCTTC. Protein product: CASRGFLAGVSNEQFF.

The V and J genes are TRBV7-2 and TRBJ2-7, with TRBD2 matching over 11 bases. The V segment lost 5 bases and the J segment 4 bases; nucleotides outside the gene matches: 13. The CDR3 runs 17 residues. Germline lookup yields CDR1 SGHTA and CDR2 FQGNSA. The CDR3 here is CASSLLAGGPSRYEQYF. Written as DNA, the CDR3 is TGTGCCAGCAGCCTGCTAGCGGGGGGCCCGTCTCGATACGAGCAGTACTTC.

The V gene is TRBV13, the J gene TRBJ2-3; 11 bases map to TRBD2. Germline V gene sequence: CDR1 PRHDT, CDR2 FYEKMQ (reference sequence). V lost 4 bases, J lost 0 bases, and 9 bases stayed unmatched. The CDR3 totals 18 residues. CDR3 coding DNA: TGTGCCAGCAGCTCACCACGGGGACTAGCGGCTAGCACAGATACGCAGTATTTT. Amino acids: CASSSPRGLAASTDTQYF.

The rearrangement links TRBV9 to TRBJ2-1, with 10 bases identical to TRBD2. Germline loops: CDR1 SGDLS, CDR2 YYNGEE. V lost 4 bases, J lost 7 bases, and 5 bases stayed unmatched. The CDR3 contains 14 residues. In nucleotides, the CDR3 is TGTGCCAGCAGCCCTAGCGGGGGTCTGAATGAGCAGTTCTTC. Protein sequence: CASSPSGGLNEQFF.

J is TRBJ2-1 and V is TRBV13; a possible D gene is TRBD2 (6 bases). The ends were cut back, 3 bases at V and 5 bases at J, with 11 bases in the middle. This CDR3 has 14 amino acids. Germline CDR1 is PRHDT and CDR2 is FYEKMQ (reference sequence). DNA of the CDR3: TGTGCCAGCAGCTTCGGGGGAGGCCACAATGAGCAGTTCTTC. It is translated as CASSFGGGHNEQFF.